This TCR beta chain comes out of a study of molecular identifiers for immune sequencing clone quantification. Study overall: Four of five splits of RNA from around 18,000 or 91,000 naive CD8 cells were sequenced in replicates.

Previously reported methods and listed TCR primers produced the bulk TCR libraries. Each CDR3 protein is one row after TCRdb ran MiXCR on the PCR reads. The sample has around 470,000 distinct CDR3 sequences, around 23% seen once. Libraries used roughly 19,000 to 1,100,000 sorted naive CD8 T cells and 10%, 30% or 50% RNA input. Based on a CD8+CD4-CCR7+CD45RA+ profile, naive CD8 T cells were sorted. V trimming: 4 bases; J trimming: 6 bases; junction bases outside the gene matches: 11. This CDR3 region has 15 residues. This clonotype was counted a few times. This receptor was obtained from a human donor in good health. Some libraries in this study had Jurkat cell RNA spiked in. The gene calls are TRBV12-3 or TRBV12-4 and TRBJ1-1; 7 bases fit TRBD1. The sequencing sample was made of naive CD8+ T cells from blood, with Jurkat cell RNA spiked in. Subset specified: FACS-sorted CD8+CD4-CCR7+CD45RA+ naive T cells. The CDR3 here is CASSSLSEGAAEAFF. The CDR3 DNA reads as TGTGCCAGCAGTTCCTTGAGCGAGGGGGCCGCTGAAGCTTTCTTT.